These 20 T cell receptor beta chains came from one sample sequenced in a study of OX40 agonist ivuxolimab in advanced cancers. Only in-frame clones appear in the TCRdb table, and some are missing; sequencing was by immunoSEQ multiplex PCR. Among 100,000 to 150,000 clones listed, around 90% were seen once. Material: CD4+ or CD8+ T cells sorted from blood, obtained in a trial of the OX40 agonist ivuxolimab. The source of these receptors is an adult with an advanced solid tumor such as melanoma, head and neck, liver or kidney cancer.

This clone showed up just once. The chain carries TRBV30 and TRBJ1-6; D not resolved. Germline V lookup: CDR1 GTSNPN, CDR2 SVGIG (reference sequence). The length of the CDR3 is 12 residues. Between the trimmed V and J ends, which lost 2 bases and 7 bases, there was a span of 6 bases. CDR3 sequence: CAWSNKNSPLHF. The CDR3 nucleotides read TGTGCCTGGAGTAATAAGAATTCACCCCTCCACTTT. Drawing the rest from reference TRBV30 and TRBJ1-6, the complete variable domain is SQTIHQWPATLVQPVGSPLSLECTVEGTSNPNLYWYRQAAGRGLQLLFYSVGIGQISSEVPQNLSASRPQDRQFILSSKKLLLSDSGFYLCAWSNKNSPLHFGNGTRLTVT.

The V call is TRBV9, the J call TRBJ2-3, with 9 bases that match TRBD1. CDR1 and CDR2 (germline): SGDLS, YYNGEE. Germline trimming cut 4 bases from V and 6 bases from J; bases unmatched to any gene: 12. The CDR3 is made up of 16 amino acids. The CDR3 is CASSITGTGSWDTQYF. CDR3 sequence (DNA): TGTGCCAGCAGCATAACCGGGACAGGGAGTTGGGATACGCAGTATTTT.

The V and J genes are TRBV27 and TRBJ2-6, with D possibly TRBD1 on 5 matching bases. The CDR3 has 15 amino acids. Germline assignment: CDR1 MNHEY and CDR2 SMNVEV (reference sequence). V lost 6 bases and J lost 0, with 9 bases in between. CDR3 in DNA: TGTGCCAGCAGAGTAGGGGCCTCTGGGGCCAACGTCCTGACTTTC. Amino acids: CASRVGASGANVLTF.

This rearrangement joins TRBV29-1 to TRBJ1-2, with D perhaps matching TRBD1 (5 bases). This CDR3 region has 13 residues. Germline loops: CDR1 SQVTM, CDR2 ANQGSEA. V gave up 1 base and J gave up 8 bases, with 14 bases separating them. CDR3 sequence: CSVEGLWGSGYTF. CDR3 coding DNA: TGCAGCGTTGAAGGGCTCTGGGGGTCAGGCTACACCTTC. Variable domain in full (rest from reference TRBV29-1 and TRBJ1-2): SAVISQKPSRDICQRGTSLTIQCQVDSQVTMMFWYRQQPGQSLTLIATANQGSEATYESGFVIDKFPISRPNLTFSTLTVSNMSPEDSSIYLCSVEGLWGSGYTFGSGTRLTVV.

The chain recombines TRBV5-1 with TRBJ2-3; tentatively, D is TRBD1 or TRBD2 (5 bases each). The ends were cut back, 2 bases at V and 2 bases at J, with 9 bases in the middle. The germline CDR1 and CDR2 sequences are SGHRS and YFSETQ. The CDR3 sequence is 14 residues long. This CDR3 is CASSFTGTTDTQYF. CDR3 in DNA: TGCGCCAGCAGCTTTACCGGGACCACAGATACGCAGTATTTT.

This chain connects TRBV18 to TRBJ1-5; D is unclear. The CDR3 sequence is 13 residues long. The germline V gene encodes CDR1 KGHSH and CDR2 LQKENI. V gave up 5 bases and J gave up 4 bases, with 9 bases separating them. For the CDR3, the DNA is TGTGCCAGCTCAAAGGTGGGGAATCAGCCCCAGCATTTT. The encoded protein is CASSKVGNQPQHF.

The chain is built from TRBV29-1 and TRBJ1-5; D is undetermined. The CDR3 is 13 residues long. Germline CDR1 reads SQVTM; CDR2 reads ANQGSEA. V shed 3 bases and J shed 2 bases, with 8 bases lying between them. The CDR3 here is CSVDGGGNQPQHF. CDR3 nucleotides: TGCAGCGTTGACGGTGGAGGCAATCAGCCCCAGCATTTT.

The chain links TRBV5-1 to TRBJ2-3, with D tentatively TRBD2 (6 bases). Deletions cut 6 bases from V and 2 bases from J, with 16 bases between. Per the germline V gene, CDR1 is SGHRS and CDR2 is YFSETQ. This CDR3 has 15 residues. In nucleotides, the CDR3 is TGCGCCAGCACTTCTGGCGGGGACCCCACAGATACGCAGTATTTT. As protein: CASTSGGDPTDTQYF.

The V and J genes are TRBV27 and TRBJ2-3; no clear D. The CDR3 length is 11 residues. V shed 2 bases and J shed 5 bases, with 2 bases lying between them. Germline CDR1 and CDR2: MNHEY and SMNVEV (reference sequence). The CDR3 bases are TGTGCCAGCAGTTTAAGAGATACGCAGTATTTT. This gives the protein CASSLRDTQYF.

This chain links TRBV7-9 with TRBJ2-2; TRBD2 agrees at 10 bases. This CDR3 is built from 16 residues. Germline V gene sequence: CDR1 SEHNR, CDR2 FQNEAQ (reference sequence). J was trimmed by 6 bases and V by 5 bases; bases with no gene match: 9. The CDR3: CASSHLAGERAGELFF. CDR3 DNA: TGTGCCAGCAGCCACCTAGCGGGAGAGAGGGCCGGGGAGCTGTTTTTT.

The chain couples TRBV28 to TRBJ1-1; D is unclear. CDR3 length: 13 residues. Germline-derived CDR1 and CDR2 are MDHEN and SYDVKM. V dropped 8 bases and J dropped 1 base, with 11 bases sitting between them. The CDR3 bases are TGTGCCAGCCTACGAGGACCGAACACTGAAGCTTTCTTT. Translation: CASLRGPNTEAFF.

V usage is TRBV28 and J usage is TRBJ2-7; TRBD1 might be the D (6 bases). Trimming stripped 3 bases from V and 2 bases from J, with 11 bases between. The CDR3 totals 14 residues. Germline V gene sequence: CDR1 MDHEN, CDR2 SYDVKM. CDR3 DNA: TGTGCCAGCAGTTTCCGGACAGTTACCTACGAGCAGTACTTC. Protein sequence: CASSFRTVTYEQYF.

A single count supports this clone. This chain connects TRBV7-9 to TRBJ2-7; 7 nucleotides agree with TRBD2. The germline gives CDR1 SEHNR, CDR2 FQNEAQ (reference sequence). The CDR3 loop spans 12 amino acids. Trimming removed 5 bases from V and 7 bases from J; junction bases left unmatched: 5. The CDR3 region has the DNA TGTGCCAGCAGCGGGGGACTAAAGGAGCAGTACTTC. Amino acid sequence: CASSGGLKEQYF.

The V call is TRBV11-2, the J call TRBJ2-7; TRBD1 might be the D (6 bases). Germline V gene data show CDR1 as SGHAT and CDR2 as FQNNGV. CDR3 size: 14 residues. V was clipped by 2 bases and J by 2 bases, with 10 bases between them. This CDR3 reads CASSLRQAAYEQYF. Here the CDR3 DNA reads TGTGCCAGCAGCTTACGACAGGCCGCCTACGAGCAGTACTTC.

CDR3 protein: CASSLVWRTRNTGELFF. The CDR3, as DNA: TGTGCCAGCAGCTTAGTATGGAGGACACGAAACACCGGGGAGCTGTTTTTT. V usage is TRBV7-2 and J usage is TRBJ2-2, with D perhaps given as TRBD1 or TRBD2 (5 bases each). The germline gives CDR1 SGHTA, CDR2 FQGNSA. V was clipped by 1 base and J by 2 bases, with 14 bases between them. This CDR3 has 17 residues.

The chain carries TRBV5-1 and TRBJ1-2; D uncertain. From germline, CDR1 is SGHRS and CDR2 YFSETQ. Trimming cost V 4 bases and J 0 bases, with 7 bases left between them. This CDR3 spans 13 amino acids. The CDR3 spells CASSNSSNYGYTF. The CDR3 region has the DNA TGCGCCAGCAGCAACAGTTCTAACTATGGCTACACCTTC. The complete variable domain, with remaining parts taken from reference TRBV5-1 and TRBJ1-2, reads KAGVTQTPRYLIKTRGQQVTLSCSPISGHRSVSWYQQTPGQGLQFLFEYFSETQRNKGNFPGRFSGRQFSNSRSEMNVSTLELGDSALYLCASSNSSNYGYTFGSGTRLTVV.

The rearrangement links TRBV7-2 to TRBJ2-3; 7 bases are shared with TRBD1. CDR1 and CDR2 from the germline V gene are SGHTA and FQGNSA. V trimming: 5 bases; J trimming: 3 bases; junction bases outside the gene matches: 8. This CDR3 is 15 amino acids long. CDR3 protein: CASSHTGDPTDTQYF. CDR3 DNA sequence: TGTGCCAGCAGCCATACAGGGGATCCGACAGATACGCAGTATTTT.

The chain links TRBV6-5 to TRBJ2-2; perhaps TRBD1 as D (6 bases). The germline CDR1 and CDR2 sequences are MNHEY and SVGAGI. V lost 6 bases and J 5 bases, leaving 7 bases between the germline ends. This CDR3 contains 12 residues. The CDR3 region is CASRQGTGELFF. The CDR3 DNA is TGTGCCAGCAGACAGGGTACCGGGGAGCTGTTTTTT.

V is TRBV30 and J is TRBJ2-1; D call uncertain. Germline assignment: CDR1 GTSNPN and CDR2 SVGIG (reference sequence). The CDR3 contains 14 residues. Trimming removed 1 base from V and 1 base from J, with 8 bases in between. CDR3 DNA sequence: TGTGCCTGGAGTGCCAGCCTTTCCTACAATGAGCAGTTCTTC. Translating it yields CAWSASLSYNEQFF.

The chain recombines TRBV5-1 with TRBJ2-1, with TRBD1 matching over 7 bases. The trim removed 3 bases at V and 9 bases at J, leaving 9 bases unmatched. The CDR3 spans 14 residues. CDR1 is SGHRS and CDR2 is YFSETQ in the germline V gene. The CDR3 DNA reads as TGCGCCAGCAGCTCTGACAGGGCCCGCGGTGAGCAGTTCTTC. As protein: CASSSDRARGEQFF.